Following are 25 T cell receptor beta chains from one sample sequenced in a study of radiation and T cells in renal cell carcinoma. Time point meaning: blood 4 weeks post-SBRT, at nephrectomy. Treatment defined: 15 Gy SBRT to primary tumor, nephrectomy 4 weeks later. Generated by immunoSEQ multiplex PCR, the TCRdb table keeps only in-frame clones and is missing some. The sample holds about 77,000 clones, approximately 82% seen once. Sequences were derived from blood, sampled from a patient whose treatment included radiotherapy and nephrectomy. The receptors here all came from a woman aged 60-75 years with renal cell carcinoma.

The CDR3 reads CASSQDEGGIRSEAFF. For the CDR3, the DNA is TGCGCCAGCAGCCAAGATGAGGGGGGGATTAGGTCTGAAGCTTTCTTT. The J gene is TRBJ1-1, the V gene TRBV4-3; TRBD1 is a possible D gene (6 bases). This CDR3 has 16 amino acids. Germline V gives CDR1 LGHNA, CDR2 YSLEER. V gave up 0 bases and J gave up 6 bases, with 17 bases separating them.

This clone was observed many times. The chain employs TRBV5-5 and TRBJ2-7; tentative D call: TRBD2 (5 bases). This CDR3 spans 14 amino acids. V lost 0 bases, J lost 0 bases, and 7 bases lay in between. The germline V gene encodes CDR1 SGHKS and CDR2 YYEKEE (reference sequence). CDR3 loop: CASSLVRVSYEQYF. The DNA of the CDR3 is TGTGCCAGCAGCTTGGTGCGGGTCTCCTACGAGCAGTACTTC.

This chain joins TRBV5-4 and TRBJ2-1; 15 bases map to TRBD2. The CDR3 length is 17 residues. CDR1 SGHNT and CDR2 YYREEE come from the germline V gene (reference sequence). Trimming removed 2 bases from V and 8 bases from J; junction bases left unmatched: 8. CDR3 residues: CASSFGLAGGQLHEQFF. The CDR3 region has the DNA TGTGCCAGCAGCTTTGGACTAGCGGGGGGGCAGTTGCATGAGCAGTTCTTC.

This CDR3 is CASSEMGQRNQPQHF. The CDR3 DNA reads as TGTGCCAGCAGTGAGATGGGACAGAGAAATCAGCCCCAGCATTTT. The chain has TRBV6-1 and TRBJ1-5, with 7 bases lining up with TRBD1. The CDR3 has 15 amino acids. The ends lost 3 bases at V and 4 bases at J; junction bases unmatched: 6. Germline values: CDR1 MNHNS, CDR2 SASEGT.

V and J are TRBV9 and TRBJ2-7, with 8 bases lining up with TRBD1. Trimming removed 0 bases from V and 4 bases from J; junction bases left unmatched: 9. In germline, CDR1 is SGDLS, CDR2 YYNGEE. The CDR3 is 16 amino acids. CDR3 amino acids: CASSVATGATLYEQYF. DNA of the CDR3: TGTGCCAGCAGCGTAGCGACAGGGGCAACCCTTTACGAGCAGTACTTC.

The chain recombines TRBV6-5 with TRBJ1-5, with 8 bases identical to TRBD1. Per germline, CDR1 MNHEY and CDR2 SVGAGI. With 0 bases clipped from V and 6 bases from J, the junction kept 7 bases outside the gene matches. This CDR3 has 16 amino acids. The CDR3 sequence: CASSYSVRTGSQPQHF. CDR3 nucleotides: TGTGCCAGCAGTTACTCGGTTCGGACAGGGTCTCAGCCCCAGCATTTT.

This rearrangement joins TRBV2 to TRBJ1-4; D perhaps matches TRBD1 (5 bases). Germline lookup yields CDR1 SNHLY and CDR2 FYNNEI. The CDR3 loop spans 17 amino acids. Between the trimmed V and J ends, which lost 1 base and 5 bases, there was a span of 17 bases. DNA for the CDR3: TGTGCCAGCAGTGAAGGGGAGTGGGAGGGGAGAAATGAAAAACTGTTTTTT. Protein: CASSEGEWEGRNEKLFF.

The J gene is TRBJ1-1, the V gene TRBV9; 9 bases align to TRBD1. The CDR3 sequence is 15 residues long. J was trimmed by 1 base and V by 3 bases; bases with no gene match: 4. Germline V gene data show CDR1 as SGDLS and CDR2 as YYNGEE. CDR3 loop: CASSETGGRNTEAFF. The CDR3 region has the DNA TGTGCCAGCAGCGAAACAGGGGGCCGGAACACTGAAGCTTTCTTT.

This chain joins TRBV5-1 and TRBJ1-4; the D is unclear. From germline, CDR1 is SGHRS and CDR2 YFSETQ. Between the trimmed V and J ends, which lost 0 bases and 5 bases, there was a span of 11 bases. This CDR3 has 15 amino acids. This CDR3 is CASSLAVVGNEKLFF. DNA of the CDR3: TGCGCCAGCAGCTTGGCCGTAGTAGGGAATGAAAAACTGTTTTTT.

The chain employs TRBV28 and TRBJ1-2; tentative D call: TRBD1 (6 bases). The CDR3 runs 13 residues. V dropped 7 bases and J dropped 8 bases, with 17 bases sitting between them. The germline V gene encodes CDR1 MDHEN and CDR2 SYDVKM. Here the CDR3 DNA reads TGTGCCAGCAAGGGTCCCAGGGGTTGGGGCTACACCTTC. Protein: CASKGPRGWGYTF.

The chain couples TRBV5-1 to TRBJ2-1; D possibly uses TRBD1 or TRBD2 (5 bases each). The CDR3 sequence is 15 residues long. Germline CDR1 and CDR2: SGHRS and YFSETQ. Trimming took off 3 bases at V and 1 base at J, with 11 bases between the two ends. CDR3 sequence reads: CASSSGWGSYNEQFF. The DNA of the CDR3 is TGCGCCAGCAGCTCAGGGTGGGGGTCCTACAATGAGCAGTTCTTC.

V is TRBV6-5 and J is TRBJ1-1, with TRBD1 matching 9 bases. The CDR3 extends over 15 amino acids. Trimming removed 0 bases from V and 4 bases from J; junction bases left unmatched: 3. Per the germline V gene, CDR1 is MNHEY and CDR2 is SVGAGI. The CDR3 DNA is TGTGCCAGCAGTTACTCTGGACAGGGGTCCACTGAAGCTTTCTTT. Translating it yields CASSYSGQGSTEAFF.

This chain uses TRBV11-2 with TRBJ2-3; TRBD2 matches 8 bases. The CDR3 runs 17 residues. Germline CDR1 reads SGHAT; CDR2 reads FQNNGV. V lost 4 bases to trimming and J lost 5 bases; unmatched junction nucleotides: 14. The CDR3, as DNA: TGTGCCAGCAGCTCACAGCCGGGACTAGTGATAAGAGATACGCAGTATTTT. It codes for CASSSQPGLVIRDTQYF.

This clone has just one count. The genes are TRBV5-4 and TRBJ2-3; weak D call: TRBD2 (6 bases). V was trimmed by 2 bases and J by 6 bases, leaving 13 bases between them. CDR3 length: 14 amino acids. CDR1 and CDR2 (germline): SGHNT, YYREEE (reference sequence). CDR3 residues: CASSFDTGVDTQYF. The CDR3 coding sequence is TGTGCCAGCAGCTTCGACACGGGGGTGGATACGCAGTATTTT. Using reference TRBV5-4 and TRBJ2-3 for the parts outside the CDR3, the full variable domain is ETGVTQSPTHLIKTRGQQVTLRCSSQSGHNTVSWYQQALGQGPQFIFQYYREEENGRGNFPPRFSGLQFPNYSSELNVNALELDDSALYLCASSFDTGVDTQYFGPGTRLTVL.

The V and J genes are TRBV7-9 and TRBJ1-4; perhaps TRBD1 as D (5 bases). Germline assignment: CDR1 SEHNR and CDR2 FQNEAQ (reference sequence). The V end was cut by 1 base, the J end by 2 bases, with 14 bases between. CDR3 size: 17 residues. Written as DNA, the CDR3 is TGTGCCAGCAGCTTAGGGGACCCGACGTTTACTAATGAAAAACTGTTTTTT. This encodes CASSLGDPTFTNEKLFF.

The V call is TRBV10-2, the J call TRBJ1-1; perhaps TRBD1 as D (5 bases). V lost 6 bases, J lost 5 bases, and 13 bases lay in between. The CDR3 extends over 13 amino acids. Germline CDR1 WSHSY, CDR2 SAAADI. The CDR3 DNA reads TGCGCCAGCAGGTTTGGGGGGGGTACTGAAGCTTTCTTT. It specifies CASRFGGGTEAFF.

The V and J genes are TRBV11-3 and TRBJ2-5, with 7 bases lining up with TRBD2. Germline V gene sequence: CDR1 SGHNT, CDR2 YENEEA. V shed 4 bases and J 4 bases; nucleotides not matched to a gene: 6. The CDR3 is made up of 14 amino acids. This chain's CDR3 is CASSSWDYLETQYF. The CDR3 DNA follows: TGTGCCAGCAGCTCGTGGGACTACTTAGAGACCCAGTACTTC.

The V call is TRBV5-1, the J call TRBJ2-3; D unresolved. Between the trimmed V and J ends, which lost 1 base and 3 bases, there was a span of 12 bases. Germline CDR1 and CDR2: SGHRS and YFSETQ. This CDR3 spans 15 amino acids. CDR3 sequence: CASSLRSVITDTQYF. As DNA, the CDR3 is TGCGCCAGCAGCTTGCGATCAGTTATTACAGATACGCAGTATTTT.

The CDR3 region has the DNA TGCGCCAGCAGCTTTTATCCCCCGAACACTGAAGCTTTCTTT. It specifies CASSFYPPNTEAFF. V is TRBV5-1 and J is TRBJ1-1; D unresolved. Trimming shortened V by 2 bases and J by 1 base, and 9 bases separated the two germline ends. The CDR3 has 14 amino acids. In germline, CDR1 is SGHRS, CDR2 YFSETQ.

The chain combines TRBV7-6 with TRBJ1-6; D perhaps matches TRBD1 (6 bases). Germline V lookup: CDR1 SGHVS, CDR2 FNYEAQ. V dropped 5 bases and J dropped 10 bases, with 30 bases sitting between them. The CDR3 sequence is 19 residues long. The CDR3 spells CASSLSGQGFTRIGSPLHF. DNA for the CDR3: TGTGCCAGCAGCCTTTCCGGGCAGGGGTTTACCCGAATCGGCTCACCCCTCCACTTT.

The chain employs TRBV5-1 and TRBJ2-5, with D possibly TRBD2 on 6 matching bases. This CDR3 is built from 14 residues. V lost 0 bases to trimming and J lost 5 bases, with 11 bases between them. The V gene's germline CDR1 is SGHRS and CDR2 YFSETQ. CDR3 nucleotides: TGCGCCAGCAGCTTGGGCCAGCGGGCGGAGACCCAGTACTTC. This codes for CASSLGQRAETQYF.

This sequence joins TRBV9 and TRBJ2-5; TRBD1 might be the D (5 bases). Trimming shortened V by 4 bases and J by 4 bases, and 14 bases separated the two germline ends. This CDR3 spans 14 amino acids. Per the germline V gene, CDR1 is SGDLS and CDR2 is YYNGEE. The CDR3 sequence is CASSQGGNLETQYF. The CDR3 DNA sequence: TGTGCCAGCAGCCAGGGTGGAAATTTAGAGACCCAGTACTTC.

V and J are TRBV6-5 and TRBJ2-2; tentatively, D is TRBD2 (6 bases). The V gene lost 8 bases and the J gene lost 4 bases, with 17 bases spanning the gap. This CDR3 is built from 15 residues. CDR1 and CDR2 from the germline V gene are MNHEY and SVGAGI. This CDR3 is CASRRESVGTGELFF. The CDR3 region has the DNA TGTGCCAGCCGACGGGAGAGCGTCGGCACCGGGGAGCTGTTTTTT.

The gene calls are TRBV4-2 and TRBJ1-1; 9 bases map to TRBD1. The ends lost 4 bases at V and 6 bases at J; junction bases unmatched: 6. Per the germline V gene, CDR1 is LGHNA and CDR2 is YNFKEQ. This CDR3 is 14 amino acids long. CDR3 in amino acids: CASSRDREVAEAFF. CDR3 DNA: TGTGCCAGCAGCCGGGACAGGGAAGTAGCTGAAGCTTTCTTT.

This chain connects TRBV14 to TRBJ2-3; perhaps TRBD2 as D (5 bases). This CDR3 region has 18 residues. Germline V gene lookup returns CDR1 SGHDN and CDR2 FVKESK. Trimming took 0 bases from V and 0 from J, leaving 16 bases between them. CDR3 protein: CASSQEEWSDYSTDTQYF. As DNA, the CDR3 is TGTGCCAGCAGCCAAGAGGAATGGAGCGACTACAGCACAGATACGCAGTATTTT.